These 13 T cell receptor beta chains originate from one sample sequenced in a study of follicular helper T cells after annual influenza vaccination. Measured with immunoSEQ multiplex PCR; TCRdb has only the in-frame clones, and not every one. There are fewer than 9,000 clones in the sample; nearly 90% occur only once, and 0.55% to 0.7% lies in the top ten. Indicated time point: 2015-2016 season, 7 days after influenza vaccination. Specimen: CXCR5+ CD38- circulating T follicular helper cells from blood, collected 7 days after influenza vaccination. Stated subset: circulating Tfh, non-naive CD4+CXCR5+PD-1+ (ICOS+CD38+ or ICOS-CD38-). The receptors stem from an adult who received the influenza vaccine.

The V and J genes are TRBV2 and TRBJ1-1; the D is unclear. V was cut by 3 bases and J by 0 bases, with 8 bases left in between. This CDR3 is 14 amino acids long. The V gene's germline CDR1 is SNHLY and CDR2 FYNNEI. DNA for the CDR3: TGTGCCAGCAGTGAGCGGGGTGTGAACACTGAAGCTTTCTTT. It specifies CASSERGVNTEAFF.

The chain uses TRBV29-1 and TRBJ2-1, with D perhaps matching TRBD1 or TRBD2 (5 bases each). CDR1 and CDR2 (germline): SQVTM, ANQGSEA. The V and J ends lost 2 bases and 5 bases respectively, with 16 bases between them. The CDR3 runs 15 residues. The CDR3 bases are TGCAGCGTTGAAAGGGTAGGGGCGGGTAACAATGAGCAGTTCTTC. It translates to CSVERVGAGNNEQFF.

The chain recombines TRBV30 with TRBJ1-1; TRBD1 agrees at 9 bases. The V segment lost 2 bases and the J segment 0 bases; nucleotides outside the gene matches: 7. The CDR3 totals 16 residues. Germline CDR1 GTSNPN, CDR2 SVGIG (reference sequence). CDR3: CAWSKNRGPMNTEAFF. CDR3 in DNA: TGTGCCTGGAGTAAAAACAGGGGGCCGATGAACACTGAAGCTTTCTTT. The variable domain in full, completed from reference TRBV30 and TRBJ1-1, reads SQTIHQWPATLVQPVGSPLSLECTVEGTSNPNLYWYRQAAGRGLQLLFYSVGIGQISSEVPQNLSASRPQDRQFILSSKKLLLSDSGFYLCAWSKNRGPMNTEAFFGQGTRLTVV.

V gene TRBV19 combines with J gene TRBJ2-1, with TRBD2 matching 14 bases. The V gene's germline CDR1 is LNHDA and CDR2 SQIVND (reference sequence). V lost 7 bases and J lost 7; bases outside the gene matches: 6. The CDR3 covers 15 residues. The CDR3 spells CASTTRTSGRNEQFF. In DNA, the CDR3 is TGTGCCAGTACCACCAGGACTAGCGGGAGGAATGAGCAGTTCTTC.

This clone was picked up a small number of times. The rearrangement uses TRBV10-1 and TRBJ2-7; 7 nucleotides line up with TRBD2. Germline V lookup: CDR1 WNHNN, CDR2 SYGVQD (reference sequence). This CDR3 spans 14 amino acids. After removal of 0 bases from V and 7 bases from J, the junction contained 6 bases not matched to a gene. CDR3 sequence: CASSESGGDGEQYF. The CDR3 bases are TGCGCCAGCAGTGAGTCGGGGGGGGACGGTGAGCAGTACTTC.

The CDR3 sequence is CASTASSLENIQYF. The CDR3 DNA reads TGTGCCAGTACCGCGTCCAGTTTGGAAAACATTCAGTACTTC. The rearrangement links TRBV19 to TRBJ2-4; D remains ambiguous. Trimming stripped 7 bases from V and 5 bases from J, with 15 bases between. The CDR3 spans 14 residues. Germline loops: CDR1 LNHDA, CDR2 SQIVND (reference sequence).

The chain has TRBV6-1 and TRBJ1-1; D uncertain. The CDR3 length is 13 residues. Trimming took off 1 base at V and 8 bases at J, with 11 bases between the two ends. Looked up from germline, CDR1 is MNHNS and CDR2 is SASEGT. CDR3 amino acids: CASSEGTRAEAFF. The CDR3 nucleotides are TGTGCCAGCAGTGAAGGAACAAGGGCCGAAGCTTTCTTT.

The gene calls are TRBV7-2 and TRBJ2-3, with unresolved D. Trimming shortened V by 2 bases and J by 3 bases, and 12 bases separated the two germline ends. CDR3 length: 15 residues. Germline V lookup: CDR1 SGHTA, CDR2 FQGNSA. The chain's CDR3 is CASSLTTLRTDTQYF. In DNA form, the CDR3 reads TGTGCCAGCAGCTTAACGACCCTTCGGACAGATACGCAGTATTTT.

The chain has TRBV6-5 and TRBJ2-2, with 11 bases fitting TRBD2. The CDR3 spans 13 residues. Germline lookup yields CDR1 MNHEY and CDR2 SVGAGI. V gave up 6 bases and J gave up 6 bases; unmatched junction bases: 0. The CDR3 is CASRLAGAGELFF. Here the CDR3 DNA reads TGTGCCAGCAGACTAGCGGGAGCCGGGGAGCTGTTTTTT.

CDR3 bases: TGTGCCAGCGGGGATACGCAGTATTTT. As protein: CASGDTQYF. The J gene is TRBJ2-3, the V gene TRBV28, with D unresolved. CDR1 and CDR2 from the germline V gene are MDHEN and SYDVKM. The CDR3 extends over 9 amino acids. Trimming pared 8 bases from V and 6 bases from J, leaving 3 bases between.

The chain is built from TRBV30 and TRBJ2-7, with D perhaps TRBD1 (7 bases). The germline V and J ends were trimmed by 5 bases and 1 base, with 18 bases remaining between them. Germline V lookup: CDR1 GTSNPN, CDR2 SVGIG (reference sequence). This CDR3 comprises 15 residues. For the CDR3, the DNA is TGTGCCTGGGACCAGGGGGGTAGCCGATCCTACGAGCAGTACTTC. Translation: CAWDQGGSRSYEQYF.

This sequence joins TRBV9 and TRBJ2-2; D not resolved. This CDR3 spans 14 amino acids. The ends were cut back, 0 bases at V and 1 base at J, with 4 bases in the middle. Germline CDR1 reads SGDLS; CDR2 reads YYNGEE. CDR3 region: CASSVVWNTGELFF. CDR3 in DNA: TGTGCCAGCAGCGTAGTTTGGAACACCGGGGAGCTGTTTTTT.

The chain couples TRBV29-1 to TRBJ2-6; 8 bases fit TRBD1. CDR3 length: 15 amino acids. V shed 6 bases, J shed 2 bases, and the junction held 6 bases outside the gene matches. Germline V lookup: CDR1 SQVTM, CDR2 ANQGSEA. The CDR3 bases are TGCAGCGTGCGGCAGGGGGCAACTGGGGCCAACGTCCTGACTTTC. This sequence encodes CSVRQGATGANVLTF. The variable domain in full, with the rest retrieved from reference TRBV29-1 and TRBJ2-6, is SAVISQKPSRDICQRGTSLTIQCQVDSQVTMMFWYRQQPGQSLTLIATANQGSEATYESGFVIDKFPISRPNLTFSTLTVSNMSPEDSSIYLCSVRQGATGANVLTFGAGSRLTVL.